The 30 T cell receptor beta chains in this list originate from one sample, sequenced in a study of Ad26.COV2.S vaccination and SARS-CoV-2 variants. Repertoires were generated with immunoSEQ multiplex PCR, while TCRdb's copy carries only in-frame clones and drops some. The table has roughly 680,000 clones, around 89% seen once. Stated treatment: 15 to 20 received Ad26.COV2.S at low or high dose, single or two shots; about 5 received placebo; per-sample allocation not given. Samples were taken on day 63 after the first vaccine or placebo injection. The sequencing here drew on peripheral blood, taken in a trial of Ad26.COV2.S vaccine versus placebo. All receptors derive from a person aged 18-65 years who received the Ad26.COV2.S COVID-19 vaccine or a placebo.

The rearrangement joins TRBV4-2 to TRBJ2-1; no firm D call. The CDR3 spans 15 residues. V lost 0 bases, J lost 5 bases, and 11 bases lay in between. From germline, CDR1 is LGHNA and CDR2 YNFKEQ. The CDR3 region is CASSQDLWSNNEQFF. CDR3 DNA sequence: TGTGCCAGCAGCCAAGATCTGTGGAGCAACAATGAGCAGTTCTTC.

DNA for the CDR3: TGTGCCAGCGAAGCGGCGGGAGGGCAGAACACCGGGGAGCTGTTTTTT. This codes for CASEAAGGQNTGELFF. The genes are TRBV25-1 and TRBJ2-2, with 9 bases matching TRBD2. Trimming at V came to 8 bases and at J to 1 base, leaving 8 bases not matched to a gene. Germline V gene data show CDR1 as MGHDK and CDR2 as SYGVNS. The length of the CDR3 is 16 residues. Combining the CDR3 with reference TRBV25-1 and TRBJ2-2 gives the whole variable domain EADIYQTPRYLVIGTGKKITLECSQTMGHDKMYWYQQDPGMELHLIHYSYGVNSTEKGDLSSESTVSRIRTEHFPLTLESARPSHTSQYLCASEAAGGQNTGELFFGEGSRLTVL.

This chain joins TRBV7-9 and TRBJ1-1, with a possible D match to TRBD1 (6 bases). Germline lookup yields CDR1 SEHNR and CDR2 FQNEAQ (reference sequence). CDR3 length equals 14 residues. Trimming took off 1 base at V and 4 bases at J, with 10 bases between the two ends. Here the CDR3 DNA reads TGTGCCAGCAGCTTAGGAGGGGGAGGCACTGAAGCTTTCTTT. It specifies CASSLGGGGTEAFF.

This clone was observed once. The V and J genes are TRBV29-1 and TRBJ2-3; the D gene could be TRBD1 or TRBD2 (5 bases each). With 4 bases removed from V and 0 bases from J, the gap between germline ends came to 8 bases. Germline V lookup: CDR1 SQVTM, CDR2 ANQGSEA. The CDR3 has 13 amino acids. CDR3 nucleotide sequence: TGCAGCGTTGCTAGGGACAGCACAGATACGCAGTATTTT. Its protein is CSVARDSTDTQYF.

A single count supports this clone. The chain is built from TRBV3-1 (or the pseudogene TRBV3-2) and TRBJ2-3, with D unresolved. The CDR3 sequence is 13 residues long. Germline loops: CDR1 LGHDT, CDR2 YNNKEL (reference sequence). Trimming removed 4 bases at V and 8 bases at J, with 13 bases between. CDR3 residues: CASSPSTTGTQYF. In DNA, the CDR3 is TGTGCCAGCAGCCCCTCCACAACGGGTACGCAGTATTTT.

The chain employs TRBV30 and TRBJ1-2; D may be TRBD1 (5 bases). The CDR3 totals 11 residues. V gave up 5 bases and J gave up 8 bases, with 12 bases separating them. CDR1 and CDR2 from the germline V gene are GTSNPN and SVGIG (reference sequence). CDR3 in DNA: TGTGCCTGGCGGGAAGAGGGGGGCTACACCTTC. Amino acid sequence: CAWREEGGYTF. The variable domain in full, with the rest retrieved from reference TRBV30 and TRBJ1-2, is SQTIHQWPATLVQPVGSPLSLECTVEGTSNPNLYWYRQAAGRGLQLLFYSVGIGQISSEVPQNLSASRPQDRQFILSSKKLLLSDSGFYLCAWREEGGYTFGSGTRLTVV.

J is TRBJ1-1 and V is TRBV29-1; 9 bases match TRBD1. The CDR3 extends over 15 amino acids. V lost 7 bases to trimming and J lost 4 bases; unmatched junction nucleotides: 13. The germline CDR1 and CDR2 sequences are SQVTM and ANQGSEA. The chain's CDR3 is CSAANRGRDFTEAFF. The CDR3 DNA sequence: TGCAGCGCCGCGAACAGGGGGCGAGATTTCACTGAAGCTTTCTTT.

This clone turned up a few times. This chain links TRBV5-6 with TRBJ1-4; D unresolved. This CDR3 spans 15 amino acids. V was clipped by 0 bases and J by 6 bases, with 12 bases between them. Germline assignment: CDR1 SGHDT and CDR2 YYEEEE. DNA of the CDR3: TGTGCCAGCAGCTTGGCGCCGGGTCGCGATGAAAAACTGTTTTTT. This sequence encodes CASSLAPGRDEKLFF.

V is TRBV6-5 and J is TRBJ2-6; possible D gene TRBD1, 5 bases. The CDR3 runs 15 residues. CDR1 and CDR2 from the germline V gene are MNHEY and SVGAGI. Trimming left V 6 bases short and J 4 bases short, with 13 bases between. In DNA, the CDR3 is TGTGCCAGCAGAGACCCAGGGTCCGGGGCCAACGTCCTGACTTTC. Protein sequence: CASRDPGSGANVLTF.

V usage is TRBV30 and J usage is TRBJ2-5, with D perhaps TRBD2 (5 bases). The CDR3 extends over 13 amino acids. The germline V gene encodes CDR1 GTSNPN and CDR2 SVGIG (reference sequence). V was shortened by 5 bases and J by 2 bases, with 12 bases between the two germline ends. CDR3 coding DNA: TGTGCCTGGGCCTGGACTCGTCAAGAGACCCAGTACTTC. As protein: CAWAWTRQETQYF.

A remark on this clone: The sample contains more than one DNA sequence encoding this CDR3. The rearrangement links TRBV7-9 to TRBJ2-3; D is ambiguous. Per the germline V gene, CDR1 is SEHNR and CDR2 is FQNEAQ (reference sequence). V lost 3 bases to trimming and J lost 3 bases, with 4 bases between them. The CDR3 is 12 residues long. DNA for the CDR3: TGTGCCAGCAGCTTTCGGACAGATACGCAGTATTTT. As protein: CASSFRTDTQYF.

This sequence joins TRBV19 and TRBJ2-6, with unresolved D. The CDR3 has 13 amino acids. CDR1 LNHDA and CDR2 SQIVND come from the germline V gene (reference sequence). The CDR3: CGSSGSGANVLTF. In DNA form, the CDR3 reads TGTGGATCCTCCGGCTCTGGGGCCAACGTCCTGACTTTC. The full variable domain, with the rest looked up from reference TRBV19 and TRBJ2-6, is DGGITQSPKYLFRKEGQNVTLSCEQNLNHDAMYWYRQDPGQGLRLIYYSQIVNDFQKGDIAEGYSVSREKKESFPLTVTSAQKNPTAFYLCGSSGSGANVLTFGAGSRLTVL.

This chain links TRBV18 with TRBJ1-1, with 10 bases identical to TRBD1. The CDR3 extends over 15 amino acids. The V gene end was trimmed by 3 bases and the J gene end by 4 bases; junction bases not matched to a gene: 5. Germline-derived CDR1 and CDR2 are KGHSH and LQKENI. The CDR3 DNA reads TGTGCCAGCTCACCCGACAGGGGGCAGGGCACTGAAGCTTTCTTT. Its protein is CASSPDRGQGTEAFF.

This clone was detected a few times. In DNA form, the CDR3 reads TGTGCCAGCAGCCTTTTCCGATCCACAGATACGCAGTATTTT. Translated, it gives CASSLFRSTDTQYF. V usage is TRBV6-5 and J usage is TRBJ2-3; no clear D. The ends were cut back, 6 bases at V and 2 bases at J, with 12 bases in the middle. Germline V gives CDR1 MNHEY, CDR2 SVGAGI. This CDR3 has 14 amino acids.

As to this clone: Other DNA sequences within the sample encode an identical CDR3. J is TRBJ2-7 and V is TRBV10-3; unclear D gene. Trimming took 3 bases from V and 5 from J, leaving 8 bases between them. The germline V gene encodes CDR1 ENHRY and CDR2 SYGVKD. The CDR3 has 12 residues. The CDR3 bases are TGTGCCATCAGTGACGGCGCTAACGAGCAGTACTTC. It translates to CAISDGANEQYF.

The chain has TRBV6-5 and TRBJ2-2; unclear D gene. In germline, CDR1 is MNHEY, CDR2 SVGAGI. The length of the CDR3 is 13 residues. Trimming took 6 bases from V and 2 from J, leaving 7 bases between them. CDR3: CASSVPNTGELFF. For the CDR3, the DNA is TGTGCCAGCAGCGTACCTAACACCGGGGAGCTGTTTTTT.

The rearrangement links TRBV7-2 to TRBJ2-2, with D perhaps TRBD1 (5 bases). The CDR3 consists of 15 residues. The V end lost 2 bases, the J end lost 4 bases, and 11 bases lay between the germline ends. Germline CDR1 reads SGHTA; CDR2 reads FQGNSA. CDR3 sequence (DNA): TGTGCCAGCAGCTTAACAGGTTTGAGCACCGGGGAGCTGTTTTTT. It encodes CASSLTGLSTGELFF.

This chain joins TRBV5-5 and TRBJ2-2; 12 bases are shared with TRBD1. CDR3 length equals 19 residues. The trim removed 4 bases at V and 7 bases at J, leaving 17 bases unmatched. Per germline, CDR1 SGHKS and CDR2 YYEKEE (reference sequence). The CDR3 DNA follows: TGTGCCAGCAGCGGGCCGGGACAGGGGGCGTTAAGAGTAATCGGGGAGCTGTTTTTT. Translation: CASSGPGQGALRVIGELFF.

The chain recombines TRBV7-2 with TRBJ2-7; 7 bases align to TRBD1. The V gene's germline CDR1 is SGHTA and CDR2 FQGNSA. After removal of 0 bases from V and 6 bases from J, the junction contained 5 bases not matched to a gene. The CDR3 runs 14 residues. As DNA, the CDR3 is TGTGCCAGCAGCTTAGCGCTGGGACAGCCCGAGCAGTACTTC. This encodes CASSLALGQPEQYF. Drawing the rest from reference TRBV7-2 and TRBJ2-7, the complete variable domain is GAGVSQSPSNKVTEKGKDVELRCDPISGHTALYWYRQSLGQGLEFLIYFQGNSAPDKSGLPSDRFSAERTGGSVSTLTIQRTQQEDSAVYLCASSLALGQPEQYFGPGTRLTVT.

The chain employs TRBV13 and TRBJ2-2, with D possibly TRBD2 on 6 matching bases. Trimming shortened V by 4 bases and J by 6 bases, and 21 bases separated the two germline ends. Germline CDR1 PRHDT, CDR2 FYEKMQ (reference sequence). The CDR3 consists of 17 residues. CDR3 bases: TGTGCCAGCAGCTGGCGTACGGGACTCGGGGACGCCGGGGAGCTGTTTTTT. Its protein is CASSWRTGLGDAGELFF.

The table lists this clone with a count of one. The chain is built from TRBV6-6 and TRBJ2-5; D may be TRBD1 (6 bases). The germline V gene has CDR1 MNHNY and CDR2 SVGAGI (reference sequence). The CDR3 runs to 15 residues. Trimming took off 5 bases at V and 2 bases at J, with 15 bases between the two ends. CDR3 bases: TGTGCCAGCAGTGCACAGGGAAGGGAGCAAGAGACCCAGTACTTC. This sequence encodes CASSAQGREQETQYF.

V is TRBV3-1 (or the pseudogene TRBV3-2) and J is TRBJ2-3; 7 bases align to TRBD2. This CDR3 contains 16 residues. Germline loops: CDR1 LGHDT, CDR2 YNNKEL (reference sequence). V trimming: 7 bases; J trimming: 4 bases; junction bases outside the gene matches: 14. CDR3 amino acids: CASTSGPAGRSDTQYF. As DNA, the CDR3 is TGTGCCAGCACCTCCGGTCCAGCGGGGAGGTCAGATACGCAGTATTTT.

The chain recombines TRBV18 with TRBJ2-6; 10 bases agree with TRBD1. The CDR3 contains 16 residues. Trimming took 9 bases from V and 4 from J; bases not matched to a gene: 9. Per the germline V gene, CDR1 is KGHSH and CDR2 is LQKENI. The CDR3 sequence is CASSTGGAGGANVLTF. In DNA, the CDR3 is TGTGCCAGTTCGACAGGGGGCGCGGGAGGGGCCAACGTCCTGACTTTC.

The rearrangement joins TRBV18 to TRBJ2-5, with a tentative D call TRBD1 (6 bases). Germline lookup yields CDR1 KGHSH and CDR2 LQKENI. The CDR3 loop spans 14 amino acids. Trimming stripped 2 bases from V and 2 bases from J, with 9 bases between. The CDR3 protein is CASSPVGGQETQYF. Written as DNA, the CDR3 is TGTGCCAGCTCACCAGTAGGGGGACAAGAGACCCAGTACTTC.

This chain uses TRBV7-9 with TRBJ2-6; 10 nucleotides align to TRBD1. V lost 0 bases, J lost 2 bases, and 4 bases stayed unmatched. The CDR3 covers 18 residues. CDR1 is SEHNR, CDR2 FQNEAQ, per germline (reference sequence). The CDR3 is CASSLADRGTTGANVLTF. The CDR3 DNA sequence: TGTGCCAGCAGCTTAGCGGACAGGGGGACCACTGGGGCCAACGTCCTGACTTTC.

The rearrangement joins TRBV19 to TRBJ1-5, with D tentatively TRBD1 (6 bases). Germline V gives CDR1 LNHDA, CDR2 SQIVND (reference sequence). The CDR3 length is 15 residues. The V end was cut by 5 bases, the J end by 2 bases, with 13 bases between. The CDR3, as DNA: TGTGCCAGTAGTCCTTGGGGGCCTGGCAATCAGCCCCAGCATTTT. As protein: CASSPWGPGNQPQHF.

This chain uses TRBV18 with TRBJ1-6; D perhaps matches TRBD1 (5 bases). Trimming removed 1 base from V and 6 bases from J, with 10 bases in between. Germline values: CDR1 KGHSH, CDR2 LQKENI. The CDR3 loop spans 15 amino acids. This chain's CDR3 is CASSPLDSFNSPLHF. CDR3 coding DNA: TGTGCCAGCTCACCACTAGACAGTTTTAATTCACCCCTCCACTTT. Using reference TRBV18 and TRBJ1-6 for the parts outside the CDR3, the full variable domain is NAGVMQNPRHLVRRRGQEARLRCSPMKGHSHVYWYRQLPEEGLKFMVYLQKENIIDESGMPKERFSAEFPKEGPSILRIQQVVRGDSAAYFCASSPLDSFNSPLHFGNGTRLTVT.

The chain couples TRBV6-6 to TRBJ2-7; the D is unclear. The germline V and J ends were trimmed by 2 bases and 0 bases, with 11 bases remaining between them. Germline loops: CDR1 MNHNY, CDR2 SVGAGI (reference sequence). CDR3 size: 15 residues. The CDR3 DNA follows: TGTGCCAGCAGTTACGACGCGGAGAGCTCCTACGAGCAGTACTTC. Translating gives CASSYDAESSYEQYF.

V is TRBV27 and J is TRBJ1-4, with 8 bases aligning to TRBD1. CDR3 length equals 15 residues. Germline CDR1 is MNHEY and CDR2 is SMNVEV (reference sequence). V lost 2 bases to trimming and J lost 5 bases; unmatched junction nucleotides: 4. CDR3 nucleotides: TGTGCCAGCAGTTTAAGGGGACAGGAAAATGAAAAACTGTTTTTT. Translated: CASSLRGQENEKLFF.

The rearrangement uses TRBV5-1 and TRBJ2-2; no clear D. The CDR3 has 13 amino acids. CDR1 is SGHRS and CDR2 is YFSETQ in the germline V gene. Trimming cost V 3 bases and J 6 bases, with 9 bases left between them. The CDR3 loop is CASSYLISGELFF. CDR3 nucleotides: TGCGCCAGCAGCTACCTTATCTCCGGGGAGCTGTTTTTT.